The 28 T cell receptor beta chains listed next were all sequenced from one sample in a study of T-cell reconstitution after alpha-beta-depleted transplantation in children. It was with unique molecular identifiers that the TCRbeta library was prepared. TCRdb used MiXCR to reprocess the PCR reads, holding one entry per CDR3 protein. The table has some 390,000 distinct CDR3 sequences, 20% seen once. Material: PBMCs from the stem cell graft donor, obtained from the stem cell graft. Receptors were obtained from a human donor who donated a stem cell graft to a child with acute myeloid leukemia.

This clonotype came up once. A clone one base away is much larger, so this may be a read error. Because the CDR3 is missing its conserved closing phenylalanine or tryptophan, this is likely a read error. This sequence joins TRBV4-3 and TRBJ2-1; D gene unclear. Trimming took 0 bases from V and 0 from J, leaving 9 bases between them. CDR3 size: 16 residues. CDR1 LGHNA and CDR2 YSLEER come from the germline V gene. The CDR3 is CASSQDLMSSYNEQFC. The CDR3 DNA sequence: TGCGCCAGCAGCCAAGATCTAATGAGCTCCTACAATGAGCAGTTCTGC.

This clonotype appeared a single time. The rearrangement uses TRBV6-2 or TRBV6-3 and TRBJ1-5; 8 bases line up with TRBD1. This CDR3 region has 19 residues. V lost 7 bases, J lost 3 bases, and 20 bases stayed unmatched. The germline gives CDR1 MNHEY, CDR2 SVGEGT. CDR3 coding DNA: TGTGCCAGCACGGTGGGGTTTTGGACAGGGAGACGCCTCAATCAGCCCCAGCATTTT. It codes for CASTVGFWTGRRLNQPQHF.

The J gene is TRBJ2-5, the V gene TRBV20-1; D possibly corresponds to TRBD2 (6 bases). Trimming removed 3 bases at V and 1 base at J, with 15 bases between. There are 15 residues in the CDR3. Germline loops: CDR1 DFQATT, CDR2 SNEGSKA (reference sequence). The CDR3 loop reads CSASEERVLQETQYF. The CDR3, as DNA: TGCAGTGCTAGTGAGGAGCGGGTCCTCCAAGAGACCCAGTACTTC.

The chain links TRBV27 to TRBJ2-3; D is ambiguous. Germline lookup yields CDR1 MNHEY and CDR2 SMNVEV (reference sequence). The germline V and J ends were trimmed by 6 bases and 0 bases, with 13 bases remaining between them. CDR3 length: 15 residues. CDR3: CASSPRLPSTDTQYF. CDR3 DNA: TGTGCCAGCAGCCCCAGACTCCCTAGCACAGATACGCAGTATTTT.

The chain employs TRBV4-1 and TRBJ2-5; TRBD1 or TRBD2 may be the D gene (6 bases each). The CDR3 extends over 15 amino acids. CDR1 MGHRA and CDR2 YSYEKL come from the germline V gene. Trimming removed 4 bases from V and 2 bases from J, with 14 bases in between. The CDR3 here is CASSRLGGGQETQYF. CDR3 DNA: TGCGCCAGCAGCCGTCTTGGAGGGGGACAAGAGACCCAGTACTTC.

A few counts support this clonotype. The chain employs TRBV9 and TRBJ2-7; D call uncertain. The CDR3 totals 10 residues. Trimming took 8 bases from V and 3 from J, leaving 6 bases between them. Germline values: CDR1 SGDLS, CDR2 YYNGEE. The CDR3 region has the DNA TGTGCCAGACCCGACTACGAGCAGTACTTC. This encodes CARPDYEQYF. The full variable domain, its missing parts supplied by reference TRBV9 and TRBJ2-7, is DSGVTQTPKHLITATGQRVTLRCSPRSGDLSVYWYQQSLDQGLQFLIQYYNGEERAKGNILERFSAQQFPDLHSELNLSSLELGDSALYFCARPDYEQYFGPGTRLTVT.

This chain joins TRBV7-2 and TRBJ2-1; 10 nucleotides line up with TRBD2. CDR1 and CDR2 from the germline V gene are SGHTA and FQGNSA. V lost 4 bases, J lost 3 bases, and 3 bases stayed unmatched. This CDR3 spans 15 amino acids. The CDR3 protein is CASSYGTSVYNEQFF. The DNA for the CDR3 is TGTGCCAGCAGCTACGGGACTAGCGTCTACAATGAGCAGTTCTTC.

CDR3 DNA sequence: TGTGCCAGCAGCTTACCTCCTTTTCAGCGGGAGACCTTCTCCTACGAGCAGTACTTC. Residues: CASSLPPFQRETFSYEQYF. V gene TRBV11-2 combines with J gene TRBJ2-7, with TRBD2 matching 8 bases. This CDR3 is built from 19 residues. The germline V gene encodes CDR1 SGHAT and CDR2 FQNNGV. The V segment lost 2 bases and the J segment 0 bases; nucleotides outside the gene matches: 15.

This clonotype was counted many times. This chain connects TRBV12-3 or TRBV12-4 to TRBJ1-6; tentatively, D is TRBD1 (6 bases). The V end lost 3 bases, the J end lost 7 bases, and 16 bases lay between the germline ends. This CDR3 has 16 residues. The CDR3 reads CASSFGAHRDNSPLHF. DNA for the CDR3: TGTGCCAGCAGTTTTGGGGCCCACAGGGACAATTCACCCCTCCACTTT.

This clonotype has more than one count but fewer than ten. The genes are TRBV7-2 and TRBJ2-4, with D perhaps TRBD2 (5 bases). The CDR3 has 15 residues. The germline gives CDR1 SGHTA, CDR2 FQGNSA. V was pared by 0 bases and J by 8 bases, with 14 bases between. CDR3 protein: CASSLALGSGDIQYF. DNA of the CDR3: TGTGCCAGCAGCTTAGCCCTGGGTTCCGGGGACATTCAGTACTTC.

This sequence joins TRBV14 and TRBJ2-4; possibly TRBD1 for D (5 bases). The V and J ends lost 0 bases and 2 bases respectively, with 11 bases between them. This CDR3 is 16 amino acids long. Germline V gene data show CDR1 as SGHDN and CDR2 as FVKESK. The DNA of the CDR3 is TGTGCCAGCAGCCAAGAAACCGACAGTACCAAAAACATTCAGTACTTC. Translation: CASSQETDSTKNIQYF.

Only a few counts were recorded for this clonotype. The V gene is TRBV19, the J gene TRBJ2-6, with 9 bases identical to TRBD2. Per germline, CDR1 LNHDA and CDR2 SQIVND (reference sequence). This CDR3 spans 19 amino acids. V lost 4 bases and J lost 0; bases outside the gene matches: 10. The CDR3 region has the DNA TGTGCCAGTAGTAATCCCCTAGCGGGACGTCCCTCTGGGGCCAACGTCCTGACTTTC. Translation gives CASSNPLAGRPSGANVLTF.

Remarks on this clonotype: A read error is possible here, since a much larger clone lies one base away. In nucleotides, the CDR3 is TGTGCCAGCAGAGCGGACACAGATACGCAGTATTTT. Residues: CASRADTDTQYF. This rearrangement joins TRBV2 to TRBJ2-3, with a weak D call TRBD2 (5 bases). This CDR3 spans 12 amino acids. The germline V and J ends were trimmed by 6 bases and 2 bases, with 6 bases remaining between them. Germline values: CDR1 SNHLY, CDR2 FYNNEI.

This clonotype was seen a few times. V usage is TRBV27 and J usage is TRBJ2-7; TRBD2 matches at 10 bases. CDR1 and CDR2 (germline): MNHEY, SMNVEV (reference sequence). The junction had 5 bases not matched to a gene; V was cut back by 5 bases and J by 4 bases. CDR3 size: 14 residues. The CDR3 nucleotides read TGTGCCAGCAGTCCGGGACTAGCGCGTTACGAGCAGTACTTC. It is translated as CASSPGLARYEQYF.

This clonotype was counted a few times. In DNA, the CDR3 is TGTGCCACCAGCAGAGGTGCCGGGACTAGCGAATATACGCAGTATTTT. Residues: CATSRGAGTSEYTQYF. V usage is TRBV15 and J usage is TRBJ2-3; 10 bases match TRBD2. With 1 base clipped from V and 7 bases from J, the junction kept 8 bases outside the gene matches. The CDR3 is 16 residues long. In germline, CDR1 is LNHNV, CDR2 YYDKDF (reference sequence).

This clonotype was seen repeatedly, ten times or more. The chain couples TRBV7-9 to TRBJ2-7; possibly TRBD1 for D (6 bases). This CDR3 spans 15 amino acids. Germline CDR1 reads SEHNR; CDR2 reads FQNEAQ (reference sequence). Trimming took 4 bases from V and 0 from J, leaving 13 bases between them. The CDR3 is CASSSDRQSSYEQYF. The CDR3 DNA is TGTGCCAGCAGCTCCGACAGGCAAAGCTCCTACGAGCAGTACTTC.

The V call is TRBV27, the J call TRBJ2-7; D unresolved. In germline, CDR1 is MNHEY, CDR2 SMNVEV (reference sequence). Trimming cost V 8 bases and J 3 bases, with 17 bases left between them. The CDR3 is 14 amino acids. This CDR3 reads CASAISTESYEQYF. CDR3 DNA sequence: TGTGCCAGCGCTATTAGTACAGAAAGCTACGAGCAGTACTTC.

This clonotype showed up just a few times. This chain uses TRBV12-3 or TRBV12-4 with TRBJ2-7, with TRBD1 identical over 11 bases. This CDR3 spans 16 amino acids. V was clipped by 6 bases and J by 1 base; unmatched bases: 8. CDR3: CASSLGGQGGSYEQYF. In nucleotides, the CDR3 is TGTGCCAGCAGCCTTGGGGGACAGGGGGGTTCCTACGAGCAGTACTTC.

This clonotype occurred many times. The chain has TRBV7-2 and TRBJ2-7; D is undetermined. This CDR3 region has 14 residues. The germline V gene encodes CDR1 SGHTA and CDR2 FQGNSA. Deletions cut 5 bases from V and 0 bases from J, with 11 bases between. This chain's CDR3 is CASSDEEPSYEQYF. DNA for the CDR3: TGTGCCAGCAGCGATGAGGAACCCTCCTACGAGCAGTACTTC.

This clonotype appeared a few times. The CDR3, as DNA: TGTGCCAGCAGACCTACAGGGGTCTACGAGCAGTACTTC. Protein product: CASRPTGVYEQYF. The genes are TRBV28 and TRBJ2-7, with TRBD1 matching 7 bases. With V trimmed by 6 bases and J by 3 bases, 5 bases remained unmatched. The CDR3 runs to 13 residues. Germline CDR1 MDHEN, CDR2 SYDVKM.

The CDR3 nucleotides are TGTGCCAGCAGTCCCCTGACAGCCCTAAACACTGAAGCTTTCTTT. It codes for CASSPLTALNTEAFF. The chain is built from TRBV28 and TRBJ1-1; a weak D match, TRBD1 (5 bases). The CDR3 covers 15 residues. CDR1 and CDR2 (germline): MDHEN, SYDVKM. The V end lost 5 bases, the J end lost 2 bases, and 15 bases lay between the germline ends.

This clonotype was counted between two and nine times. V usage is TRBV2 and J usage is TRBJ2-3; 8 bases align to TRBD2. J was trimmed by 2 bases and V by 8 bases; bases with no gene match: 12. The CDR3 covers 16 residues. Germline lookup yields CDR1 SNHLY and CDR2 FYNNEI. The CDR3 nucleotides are TGTGCCAGCCCTTTTCCGGGACTAGACCCCACAGATACGCAGTATTTT. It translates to CASPFPGLDPTDTQYF. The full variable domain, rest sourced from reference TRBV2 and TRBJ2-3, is EPEVTQTPSHQVTQMGQEVILRCVPISNHLYFYWYRQILGQKVEFLVSFYNNEISEKSEIFDDQFSVERPDGSNFTLKIRSTKLEDSAMYFCASPFPGLDPTDTQYFGPGTRLTVL.

DNA of the CDR3: TGCGCCAGCAGCTTGGAGCGGGGGCGCGTAGGGAACACTGAAGCTTTCTTT. Translating it yields CASSLERGRVGNTEAFF. The chain is built from TRBV5-1 and TRBJ1-1, with D possibly being TRBD1 (6 bases). Germline V gene data show CDR1 as SGHRS and CDR2 as YFSETQ. CDR3 size: 17 residues. V gave up 0 bases and J gave up 1 base, with 16 bases separating them. Drawing the rest from reference TRBV5-1 and TRBJ1-1, the complete variable domain is KAGVTQTPRYLIKTRGQQVTLSCSPISGHRSVSWYQQTPGQGLQFLFEYFSETQRNKGNFPGRFSGRQFSNSRSEMNVSTLELGDSALYLCASSLERGRVGNTEAFFGQGTRLTVV.

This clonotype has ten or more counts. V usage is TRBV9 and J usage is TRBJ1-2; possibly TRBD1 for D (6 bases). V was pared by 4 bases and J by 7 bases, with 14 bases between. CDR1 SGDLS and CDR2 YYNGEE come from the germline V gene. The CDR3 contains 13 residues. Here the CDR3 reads CASSIRTDGGYTF. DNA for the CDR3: TGTGCCAGCAGCATCCGGACAGATGGTGGCTACACCTTC.

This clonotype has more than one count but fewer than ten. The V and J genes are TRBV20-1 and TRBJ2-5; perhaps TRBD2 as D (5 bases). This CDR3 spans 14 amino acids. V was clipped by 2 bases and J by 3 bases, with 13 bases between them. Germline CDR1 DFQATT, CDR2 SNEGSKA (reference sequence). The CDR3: CSARPPSGKETQYF. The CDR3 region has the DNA TGCAGTGCTAGACCACCATCGGGAAAAGAGACCCAGTACTTC.

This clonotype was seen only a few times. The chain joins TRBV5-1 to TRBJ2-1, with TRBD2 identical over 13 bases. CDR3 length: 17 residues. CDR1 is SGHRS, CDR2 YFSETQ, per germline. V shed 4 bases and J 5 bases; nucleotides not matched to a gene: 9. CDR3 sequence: CASSRGLAGLLNNEQFF. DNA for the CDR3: TGCGCCAGCAGCCGGGGACTAGCGGGACTACTTAACAATGAGCAGTTCTTC. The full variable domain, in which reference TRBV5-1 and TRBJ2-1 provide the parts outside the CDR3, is KAGVTQTPRYLIKTRGQQVTLSCSPISGHRSVSWYQQTPGQGLQFLFEYFSETQRNKGNFPGRFSGRQFSNSRSEMNVSTLELGDSALYLCASSRGLAGLLNNEQFFGPGTRLTVL.

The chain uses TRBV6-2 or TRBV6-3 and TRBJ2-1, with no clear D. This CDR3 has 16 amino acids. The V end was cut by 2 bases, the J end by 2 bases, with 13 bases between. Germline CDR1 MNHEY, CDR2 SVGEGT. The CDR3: CASSYPPGYPYNEQFF. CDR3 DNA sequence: TGTGCCAGCAGTTACCCTCCCGGGTATCCCTACAATGAGCAGTTCTTC.

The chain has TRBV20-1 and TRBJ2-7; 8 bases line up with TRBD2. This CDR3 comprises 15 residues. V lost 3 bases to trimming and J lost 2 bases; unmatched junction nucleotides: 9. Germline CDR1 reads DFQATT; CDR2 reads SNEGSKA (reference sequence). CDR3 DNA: TGCAGTGCTAGTCCAACTAGCGGAGCAACCTACGAGCAGTACTTC. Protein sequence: CSASPTSGATYEQYF.